This TCR beta chain was captured by sequencing in a study of blood T cell repertoires in COVID-19. Study-level background: Acute and convalescent COVID-19 specimens originated in the United States, Italy and Spain. PBMCs, B-cell-depleted T cells, or T cells provided the cDNA or gDNA that made up the material.

Participant ages covered about 18 to 90 years across 20 to 25 US areas. Original analysis: Reference gene primer amplification yielded estimated nucleated cell counts. TCRdb's table, derived via immunoSEQ multiplex PCR, lists solely in-frame clones and lacks some. Clonal size and the V and J genes are those of that table, whereas D and trimming came from the DNA. The sample lists about 140,000 clones, roughly 80% occurring once. The CDR3 consists of 18 residues. J lost 4 bases, V lost 2 bases, and 13 bases had no gene match. The V gene's germline CDR1 is MGHRA and CDR2 YSYEKL. The sample comprised PBMCs or T cells enriched from blood (not recorded which). This sequence originates from a man aged 35-49 years with acute COVID-19. The rearrangement uses TRBV4-1 and TRBJ1-2; 10 nucleotides align to TRBD1. The CDR3 sequence: CASSQRTGTGVDGYGYTF. The DNA of the CDR3 is TGCGCCAGCAGCCAAAGAACCGGGACAGGGGTAGACGGCTATGGCTACACCTTC.